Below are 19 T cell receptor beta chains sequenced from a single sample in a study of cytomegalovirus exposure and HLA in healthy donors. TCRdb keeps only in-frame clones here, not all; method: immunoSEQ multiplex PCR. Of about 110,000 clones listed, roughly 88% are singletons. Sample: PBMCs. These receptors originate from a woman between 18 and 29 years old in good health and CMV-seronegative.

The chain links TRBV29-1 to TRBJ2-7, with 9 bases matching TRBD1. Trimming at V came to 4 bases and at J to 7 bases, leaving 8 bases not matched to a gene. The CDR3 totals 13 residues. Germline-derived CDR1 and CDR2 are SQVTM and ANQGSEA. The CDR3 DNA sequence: TGCAGCGTTGGCCCCGGGACAGGGAGAGAGCAGTACTTC. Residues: CSVGPGTGREQYF.

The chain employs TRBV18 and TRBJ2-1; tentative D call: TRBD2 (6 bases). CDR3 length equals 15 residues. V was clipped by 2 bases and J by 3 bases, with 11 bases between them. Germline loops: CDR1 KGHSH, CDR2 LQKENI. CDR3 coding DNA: TGTGCCAGCTCACCAAGGTCGGGGGTCTACAATGAGCAGTTCTTC. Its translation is CASSPRSGVYNEQFF.

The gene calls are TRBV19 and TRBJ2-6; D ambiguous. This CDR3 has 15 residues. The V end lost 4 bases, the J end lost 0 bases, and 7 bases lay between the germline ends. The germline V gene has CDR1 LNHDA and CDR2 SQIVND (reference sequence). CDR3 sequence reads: CASSSESSGANVLTF. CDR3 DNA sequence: TGTGCCAGTAGTAGCGAGAGCTCTGGGGCCAACGTCCTGACTTTC.

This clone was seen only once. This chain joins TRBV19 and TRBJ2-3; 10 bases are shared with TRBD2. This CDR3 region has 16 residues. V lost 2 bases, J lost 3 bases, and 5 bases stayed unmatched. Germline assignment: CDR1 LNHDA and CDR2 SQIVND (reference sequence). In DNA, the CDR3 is TGTGCCAGTAGTATAAGCAGCGGGGGGGGGACAGATACGCAGTATTTT. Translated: CASSISSGGGTDTQYF.

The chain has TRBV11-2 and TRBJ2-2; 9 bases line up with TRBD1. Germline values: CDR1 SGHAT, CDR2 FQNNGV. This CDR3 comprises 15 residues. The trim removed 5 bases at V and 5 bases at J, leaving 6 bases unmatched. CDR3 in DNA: TGTGCCAGCAGCACGACAGGGGGAAGGACCGGGGAGCTGTTTTTT. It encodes CASSTTGGRTGELFF.

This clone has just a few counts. CDR3 sequence: CASGQGVKLNSPLHF. For the CDR3, the DNA is TGTGCCAGCGGACAGGGGGTCAAGCTTAATTCACCCCTCCACTTT. The chain is built from TRBV13 and TRBJ1-6, with 10 bases lining up with TRBD1. Trimming took 8 bases from V and 6 from J; bases not matched to a gene: 7. CDR3 length equals 15 residues. Per germline, CDR1 PRHDT and CDR2 FYEKMQ (reference sequence).

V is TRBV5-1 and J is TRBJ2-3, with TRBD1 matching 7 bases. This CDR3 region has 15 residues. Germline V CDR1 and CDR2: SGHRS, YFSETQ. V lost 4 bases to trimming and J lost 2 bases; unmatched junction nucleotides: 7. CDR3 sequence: CASSITGAHTDTQYF. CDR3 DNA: TGCGCCAGCAGCATTACAGGGGCCCACACAGATACGCAGTATTTT.

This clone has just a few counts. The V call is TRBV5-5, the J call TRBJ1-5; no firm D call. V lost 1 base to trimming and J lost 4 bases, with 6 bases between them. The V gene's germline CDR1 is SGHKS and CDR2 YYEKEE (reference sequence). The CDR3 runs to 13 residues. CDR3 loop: CASSLMLNQPQHF. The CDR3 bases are TGTGCCAGCAGCTTGATGTTAAATCAGCCCCAGCATTTT.

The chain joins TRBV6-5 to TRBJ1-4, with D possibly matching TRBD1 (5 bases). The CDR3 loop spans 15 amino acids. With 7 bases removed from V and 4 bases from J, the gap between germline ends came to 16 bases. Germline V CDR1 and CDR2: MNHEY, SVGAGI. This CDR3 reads CASTRKGFYNEKLFF. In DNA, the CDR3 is TGTGCCAGCACCCGAAAGGGGTTTTATAATGAAAAACTGTTTTTT.

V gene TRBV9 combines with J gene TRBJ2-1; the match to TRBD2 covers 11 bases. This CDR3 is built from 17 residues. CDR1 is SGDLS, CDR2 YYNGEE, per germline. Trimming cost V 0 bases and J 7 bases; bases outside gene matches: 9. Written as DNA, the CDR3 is TGTGCCAGCAGCGTAGCTTTTACTAGCGGGGGAGTGAATGAGCAGTTCTTC. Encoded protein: CASSVAFTSGGVNEQFF.

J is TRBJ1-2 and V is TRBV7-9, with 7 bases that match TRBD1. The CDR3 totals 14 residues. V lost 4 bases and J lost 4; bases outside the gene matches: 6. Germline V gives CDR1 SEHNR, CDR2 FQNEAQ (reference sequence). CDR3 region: CASSSAGGIYGYTF. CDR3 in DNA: TGTGCCAGCAGCTCGGCAGGGGGAATCTATGGCTACACCTTC.

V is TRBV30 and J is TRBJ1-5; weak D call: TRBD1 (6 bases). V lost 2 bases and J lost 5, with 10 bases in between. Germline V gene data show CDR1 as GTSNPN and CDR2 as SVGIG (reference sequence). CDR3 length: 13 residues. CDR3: CAWSSQGHQPQHF. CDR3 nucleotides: TGTGCCTGGAGTTCACAGGGTCATCAGCCCCAGCATTTT.

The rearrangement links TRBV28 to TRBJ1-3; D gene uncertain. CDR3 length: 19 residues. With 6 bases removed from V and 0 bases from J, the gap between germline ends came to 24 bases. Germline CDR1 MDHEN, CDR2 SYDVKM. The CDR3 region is CASRLIKVGETYSGNTIYF. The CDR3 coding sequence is TGTGCCAGCAGACTAATCAAAGTCGGGGAAACATACTCTGGAAACACCATATATTTT.

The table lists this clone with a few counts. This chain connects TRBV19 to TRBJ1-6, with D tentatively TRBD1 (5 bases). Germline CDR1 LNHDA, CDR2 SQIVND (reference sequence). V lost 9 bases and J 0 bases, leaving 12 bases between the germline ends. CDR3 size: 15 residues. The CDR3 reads CASQTDLSYNSPLHF. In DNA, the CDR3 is TGTGCCAGCCAGACAGACCTCTCCTATAATTCACCCCTCCACTTT.

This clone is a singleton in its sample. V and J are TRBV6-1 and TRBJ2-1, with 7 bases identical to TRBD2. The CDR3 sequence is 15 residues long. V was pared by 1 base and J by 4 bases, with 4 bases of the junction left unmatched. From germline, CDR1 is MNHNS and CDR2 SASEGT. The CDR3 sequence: CASSEGGGIYNEQFF. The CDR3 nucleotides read TGTGCCAGCAGTGAAGGGGGGGGGATTTACAATGAGCAGTTCTTC.

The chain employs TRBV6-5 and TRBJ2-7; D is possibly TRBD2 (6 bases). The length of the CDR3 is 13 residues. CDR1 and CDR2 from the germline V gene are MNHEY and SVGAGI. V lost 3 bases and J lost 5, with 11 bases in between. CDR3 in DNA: TGTGCCAGCAGTTATCGGGGGATCCACGAGCAGTACTTC. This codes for CASSYRGIHEQYF.

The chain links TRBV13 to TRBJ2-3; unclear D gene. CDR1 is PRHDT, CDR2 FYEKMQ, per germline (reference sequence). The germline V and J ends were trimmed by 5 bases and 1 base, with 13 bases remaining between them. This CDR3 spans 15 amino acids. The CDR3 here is CASSPRGSGTDTQYF. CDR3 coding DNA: TGTGCCAGCAGCCCCCGCGGATCTGGCACAGATACGCAGTATTTT.

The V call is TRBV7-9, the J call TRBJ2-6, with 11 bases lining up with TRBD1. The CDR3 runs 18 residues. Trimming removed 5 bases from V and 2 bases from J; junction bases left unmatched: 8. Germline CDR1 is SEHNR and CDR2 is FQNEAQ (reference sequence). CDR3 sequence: CASSLLGQGATGANVLTF. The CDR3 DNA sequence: TGTGCCAGCAGCCTCCTAGGACAGGGGGCTACTGGGGCCAACGTCCTGACTTTC.

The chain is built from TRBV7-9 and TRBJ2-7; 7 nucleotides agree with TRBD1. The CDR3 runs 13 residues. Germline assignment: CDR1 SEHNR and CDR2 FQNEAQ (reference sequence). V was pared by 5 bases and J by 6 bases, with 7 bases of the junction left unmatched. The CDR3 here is CASSLGQAGEQYF. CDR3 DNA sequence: TGTGCCAGCAGCCTTGGACAGGCGGGCGAGCAGTACTTC.